The source of this T cell receptor (beta chain) is a study of molecular identifiers for immune sequencing clone quantification. Study summary: RNA from around 20,000 or 100,000 naive CD8 cells was split five ways in replicates, with four sequenced.

When naive CD8 T cells were sorted, they were gated as CD8+CD4-CCR7+CD45RA+. Preparation methods for the bulk TCR libraries were those previously described, with listed TCR primers. TCRdb reanalysed the PCR reads using MiXCR and keeps one entry per CDR3 protein. The top ten hold around 0.97% of the sample, which has 37,000 or so distinct CDR3 sequences, approximately 24% seen once. The length of the CDR3 is 12 residues. Trimming cost V 5 bases and J 5 bases; bases outside gene matches: 1. Looked up from germline, CDR1 is SEHNR and CDR2 is FQNEAQ (reference sequence). Study observations and caveats: Whereas clones above 20 RNA copies held under 1% of naive-cell molecules, they held over 98% of effector molecules.

Many counts were recorded for this clonotype. What it binds is unknown. The sample comprised naive CD8+ T cells from blood, with Jurkat cell RNA spiked in. Subset meaning: FACS-sorted CD8+CD4-CCR7+CD45RA+ naive T cells. The V call is TRBV7-9, the J call TRBJ2-7; 9 bases are shared with TRBD1. The clonotype was recovered from a human donor in good health. Some libraries in this study had Jurkat cell RNA spiked in. In DNA form, the CDR3 reads TGTGCCAGCAGCCGGACAGGGGACGAGCAGTACTTC. Its protein is CASSRTGDEQYF.